This T cell receptor (beta chain) was observed in a study of shared clonotypes between healthy human individuals. Under the authors' procedure: Sequence data from immunoSEQ were junction-only and lacked quality scores; consequently, filtering differed. The assay was immunoSEQ multiplex PCR, and TCRdb's table has in-frame clones only and misses some. Clonal size and the V and J genes are those of that table, whereas D and trimming came from the DNA. The data hold hundreds of thousands of clones, with roughly 72% observed a single time. The donors, healthy adults who were HIV-negative, had experienced no recent acute infections or vaccinations. Germline assignment: CDR1 SQVTM and CDR2 ANQGSEA. V gave up 2 bases and J gave up 7 bases, with 11 bases separating them. CDR3 size: 13 residues.

The chain employs TRBV29-1 and TRBJ1-4, with a tentative D call TRBD1 (6 bases). Sequencing used PBMCs. The sequence was collected from a middle-aged woman in good health. Some clones in this sample may be carry-over from other donors' samples. CDR3 sequence reads: CSVEIGGSEKLFF. For the CDR3, the DNA is TGCAGCGTTGAAATCGGGGGCAGTGAAAAACTGTTTTTT. The entire variable domain, with the rest obtained from reference TRBV29-1 and TRBJ1-4, is as follows: SAVISQKPSRDICQRGTSLTIQCQVDSQVTMMFWYRQQPGQSLTLIATANQGSEATYESGFVIDKFPISRPNLTFSTLTVSNMSPEDSSIYLCSVEIGGSEKLFFGSGTQLSVL.